Each of the 17 T cell receptor beta chains below was sequenced from the same sample in a study of vaccination and CD4 T cells after COVID-19. Stated time point: late sampling 161 to 241 days after vaccination in a few convalescent patients. Regarding treatment: roughly ten-day PBMC culture with coronavirus spike peptide pools or control peptides (ViraFEST assay). The antigens of these receptors remain unknown. With the Oncomine TCR Beta short-read assay, DNA from cultured CD4+ T cells was sequenced. MiXCR, run by TCRdb on the PCR reads, gives a single entry per CDR3 protein. The sample has about 25,000 distinct CDR3 sequences, 30% seen once. Sequenced here: CD4+ T cells from blood, cultured in vitro, sampled about 7 months after SARS-CoV-2 vaccination. Every receptor here comes from a human donor who had recovered from COVID-19.

V is TRBV7-9 and J is TRBJ1-1; possible D gene TRBD1, 5 bases. CDR3 size: 14 residues. V gave up 1 base and J gave up 3 bases, with 9 bases separating them. Germline V gene lookup returns CDR1 SEHNR and CDR2 FQNEAQ (reference sequence). This CDR3 is CASSLEQGDTEAFF. The CDR3 DNA is TGTGCCAGCAGCTTAGAGCAGGGAGACACTGAAGCTTTCTTT.

V and J are TRBV7-2 and TRBJ2-3, with D perhaps TRBD1 (5 bases). Germline V CDR1 and CDR2: SGHTA, FQGNSA. The CDR3 is 16 residues long. V was shortened by 3 bases and J by 0 bases, with 13 bases between the two germline ends. The CDR3 loop reads CASSLVGVTSTDTQYF. The DNA for the CDR3 is TGTGCCAGCAGCTTGGTAGGGGTAACTAGCACAGATACGCAGTATTTT.

This clonotype was detected only a few times. A junction end diverges from the germline sequence, so it may reflect a read error. The rearrangement uses TRBV15 and TRBJ2-7, with 9 bases fitting TRBD2. This CDR3 region has 12 residues. Looked up from germline, CDR1 is LNHNV and CDR2 is YYDKDF (reference sequence). CDR3 DNA: TGTGCCACCAGCAGAGATAGCGGGGGTCAGGACTTC. Its translation is CATSRDSGGQDF.

The gene calls are TRBV5-4 and TRBJ2-1; 7 positions agree with TRBD2. V trimming: 5 bases; J trimming: 4 bases; junction bases outside the gene matches: 9. This CDR3 comprises 15 residues. CDR1 is SGHNT, CDR2 YYREEE, per germline (reference sequence). The CDR3 loop is CASRSRREGYNEQFF. The CDR3, as DNA: TGTGCCAGCAGATCACGAAGGGAGGGGTACAATGAGCAGTTCTTC. Looking up the rest from reference TRBV5-4 and TRBJ2-1 gives the full variable domain: ETGVTQSPTHLIKTRGQQVTLRCSSQSGHNTVSWYQQALGQGPQFIFQYYREEENGRGNFPPRFSGLQFPNYSSELNVNALELDDSALYLCASRSRREGYNEQFFGPGTRLTVL.

This chain uses TRBV12-2 with TRBJ2-5. TRBV12-2 is given as a pseudogene. This CDR3 region has 11 residues. The CDR3: CASRFEETQYF. In DNA, the CDR3 is TGTGCAAGTCGCTTCGAAGAGACCCAGTACTTC.

V is TRBV2 and J is TRBJ2-1; 12 bases agree with TRBD2. J lost 12 bases, V lost 3 bases, and 9 bases had no gene match. From germline, CDR1 is SNHLY and CDR2 FYNNEI. This CDR3 region has 15 residues. In DNA form, the CDR3 reads TGTGCCAGCAGTGATGGACTCGGACTAGCGGGATGGCAGTTCTTC. It is translated as CASSDGLGLAGWQFF.

This clonotype has more than one count but fewer than ten. The chain is built from TRBV28 and TRBJ2-7; D not resolved. This CDR3 is built from 16 residues. Per germline, CDR1 MDHEN and CDR2 SYDVKM. V lost 7 bases and J 0 bases, leaving 19 bases between the germline ends. CDR3 in DNA: TGTGCCAGCAACCGTGGATCGAGACCTAGCTCCTACGAGCAGTACTTC. Encoded protein: CASNRGSRPSSYEQYF. Drawing the rest from reference TRBV28 and TRBJ2-7, the complete variable domain is DVKVTQSSRYLVKRTGEKVFLECVQDMDHENMFWYRQDPGLGLRLIYFSYDVKMKEKGDIPEGYSVSREKKERFSLILESASTNQTSMYLCASNRGSRPSSYEQYFGPGTRLTVT.

A remark on this clonotype: Possible read error: a much larger clone is one base away. The conserved closing phenylalanine or tryptophan is absent in this CDR3, likely reflecting a read error. The chain carries TRBV7-8 and TRBJ1-2; D unclear. Trimming took off 1 base at V and 6 bases at J, with 12 bases between the two ends. This CDR3 region has 14 residues. Germline lookup yields CDR1 SGHVS and CDR2 FQNEAQ. The DNA of the CDR3 is TGTGCCAGCAGCTTAGATGGCACGGCTCATGGCTACACCCTC. Its translation is CASSLDGTAHGYTL.

By share of the sample, this clonotype is medium-sized. The CDR3 spells CASSPRNSGRDEQFF. Here the CDR3 DNA reads TGTGCCAGCAGCCCTCGAAATAGCGGGAGGGATGAGCAGTTCTTC. This chain connects TRBV7-9 to TRBJ2-1, with 11 bases identical to TRBD2. The V gene end was trimmed by 5 bases and the J gene end by 8 bases; junction bases not matched to a gene: 8. Germline values: CDR1 SEHNR, CDR2 FQNEAQ (reference sequence). The CDR3 consists of 15 residues.

This clonotype was counted a few times. This sequence joins TRBV28 and TRBJ2-5; TRBD1 is a possible D gene (6 bases). Germline V gives CDR1 MDHEN, CDR2 SYDVKM. Between the trimmed V and J ends, which lost 10 bases and 2 bases, there was a span of 14 bases. This CDR3 contains 13 residues. CDR3 nucleotide sequence: TGTGCCATCAATCGGGACACGCAAGAGACCCAGTACTTC. It specifies CAINRDTQETQYF.

The chain links TRBV28 to TRBJ1-6; D is ambiguous. Germline V gene data show CDR1 as MDHEN and CDR2 as SYDVKM. The CDR3 contains 16 residues. Between the trimmed V and J ends, which lost 6 bases and 4 bases, there was a span of 16 bases. The CDR3 is CASRQRHAGYNSPLHF. The CDR3 DNA sequence: TGTGCCAGCAGACAACGTCACGCGGGGTATAATTCACCCCTCCACTTT.

The table lists this clonotype with a few counts. This chain connects TRBV7-6 to TRBJ2-1; no definite D call. Germline-derived CDR1 and CDR2 are SGHVS and FNYEAQ. V dropped 3 bases and J dropped 3 bases, with 9 bases sitting between them. The CDR3 covers 14 residues. The CDR3 sequence: CASSLGDIYNEQFF. CDR3 bases: TGTGCCAGCAGCTTGGGTGATATCTACAATGAGCAGTTCTTC.

The chain is built from TRBV4-1 and TRBJ2-7; D possibly corresponds to TRBD2 (6 bases). Trimming took off 4 bases at V and 6 bases at J, with 22 bases between the two ends. Germline CDR1 reads MGHRA; CDR2 reads YSYEKL. The CDR3 contains 16 residues. The CDR3 nucleotides read TGCGCCAGCAGCCGCGAAGGGTCTGGACTACTCGTCGAGCAGTACTTC. Encoded protein: CASSREGSGLLVEQYF.

This clonotype was detected a few times. The rearrangement links TRBV7-8 to TRBJ2-7; TRBD2 aligns across 13 bases. V shed 2 bases and J 2 bases; nucleotides not matched to a gene: 9. There are 18 residues in the CDR3. From germline, CDR1 is SGHVS and CDR2 FQNEAQ. The CDR3 nucleotides read TGTGCCAGCAGCTTATCGAATTTGGGACTAGCGGGACCCTACGAGCAGTACTTC. As protein: CASSLSNLGLAGPYEQYF.

This chain connects TRBV6-1 to TRBJ1-5; D possibly corresponds to TRBD1 (5 bases). V was pared by 3 bases and J by 9 bases, with 18 bases between. The CDR3 runs to 15 residues. Germline V gene lookup returns CDR1 MNHNS and CDR2 SASEGT. The CDR3 region is CASSELGPPSRPQHF. The DNA of the CDR3 is TGTGCCAGCAGTGAGTTGGGACCGCCGTCGAGGCCCCAGCATTTT.

This clonotype was counted between two and nine times. The chain has TRBV6-1 and TRBJ2-7; a weak D match, TRBD2 (5 bases). Germline V gives CDR1 MNHNS, CDR2 SASEGT. Between the trimmed V and J ends, which lost 3 bases and 3 bases, there was a span of 12 bases. The CDR3 runs to 14 residues. The CDR3 sequence: CASSDPYGGYEQYF. CDR3 DNA: TGTGCCAGCAGTGACCCATATGGAGGCTACGAGCAGTACTTC.

The chain employs TRBV20-1 and TRBJ2-2, with 9 bases aligning to TRBD1. J lost 5 bases, V lost 4 bases, and 5 bases had no gene match. This CDR3 contains 14 residues. CDR1 is DFQATT, CDR2 SNEGSKA, per germline (reference sequence). CDR3 loop: CSATGTGLTGELFF. The CDR3 region has the DNA TGCAGTGCTACCGGGACAGGGCTAACCGGGGAGCTGTTTTTT.